The clone carrying this T cell receptor beta chain occurred a few times. Its antigen remains unknown. These data originate in a study of OX40 agonist ivuxolimab in advanced cancers. The study, taken as a whole, reports: Relative to CD4+ cells, CD8+ T cells on average had more expanded clones.

This CDR3 spans 11 amino acids. With 8 bases removed from V and 5 bases from J, the gap between germline ends came to 9 bases. Germline CDR1 is SNHLY and CDR2 is FYNNEI. This table comes from immunoSEQ multiplex PCR, and its TCRdb copy is limited to in-frame clones, with some not included. This sample has 50,000 or so clones, with 87% found just once. The gene calls are TRBV2 and TRBJ1-2; D gene unclear. This sample comprised CD4+ or CD8+ T cells sorted from blood, obtained in a trial of the OX40 agonist ivuxolimab. The sequence was obtained from an adult with an advanced solid tumor such as melanoma, head and neck, liver or kidney cancer. CDR3 sequence (DNA): TGTGCCAGCGGGAGGTATTATGGCTACACCTTC. It yields the protein CASGRYYGYTF.